A selection of T cell receptor beta chains follows, all from one sample in a study of T cell responses to AZD1222 COVID-19 vaccine. Clones were sequenced by immunoSEQ multiplex PCR, and TCRdb holds only the in-frame ones, with some missing. The data show some 84,000 clones, over 75% seen once. The sequenced sample was peripheral blood, obtained on day 0 of AZD1222 vaccination. The receptors come from an adult in good health. Both conserved end residues are part of each CDR3. A D gene is named only where the DNA matches it firmly. The size of a clone is reported for some rows only, either as once, few or many, or as a class for expanded clones.

CDR3aa,CDR3nt,j_gene,abundance,v_gene,d_gene
CASSLGDMNTGELFF,TGTGCCAGCAGCTTGGGCGACATGAACACCGGGGAGCTGTTTTTT,TRBJ2-2,.,TRBV5-6,.
CASSPGQGNQPQHF,TGTGCCAGCTCACCCGGACAGGGGAATCAGCCCCAGCATTTT,TRBJ1-5,.,TRBV18,TRBD1
CASSEGRTSDYDEQFF,TGCGCCAGCAGCGAGGGAAGGACTAGCGACTACGATGAGCAGTTCTTC,TRBJ2-1,.,TRBV5-1,TRBD2
CAISTPTGDSGNTIYF,TGTGCCATCAGCACCCCCACAGGAGACTCTGGAAACACCATATATTTT,TRBJ1-3,.,TRBV10-3,.
CASSWGTAYTGELFF,TGCGCCAGCAGCTGGGGGACGGCTTACACCGGGGAGCTGTTTTTT,TRBJ2-2,.,TRBV5-1,.
CASSHRFGEQYF,TGTGCCAGCTCCCATCGTTTTGGCGAGCAGTACTTC,TRBJ2-7,once,TRBV18,.
CAISEGLPRSEQYF,TGTGCCATCAGTGAGGGACTACCCCGTTCCGAGCAGTACTTC,TRBJ2-7,.,TRBV10-3,.
CASSGGTTYQPQHF,TGTGCCAGCAGTGGGGGCACTACATATCAGCCCCAGCATTTT,TRBJ1-5,.,TRBV2,.
CASRSGDRGNSPLHF,TGTGCCAGCAGGAGTGGGGACAGGGGAAATTCACCCCTCCACTTT,TRBJ1-6,.,TRBV5-6,TRBD1
CASRFFSGEQYF,TGTGCCAGCAGATTCTTTTCCGGGGAGCAGTACTTC,TRBJ2-7,.,TRBV6-5,.
CASSSDRTTGELFF,TGTGCCAGCAGCTCGGACAGGACCACCGGGGAGCTGTTTTTT,TRBJ2-2,few,TRBV3-1/TRBV3-2,TRBD1
CASSLGRGRGEQYF,TGTGCCAGCAGCTTGGGGAGGGGGCGAGGCGAGCAGTACTTC,TRBJ2-7,.,TRBV5-6,.
CASSLSHQGTEAFF,TGTGCCAGCAGCTTATCCCATCAGGGCACTGAAGCTTTCTTT,TRBJ1-1,.,TRBV7-8,.
CASSQDRGYLYGYTF,TGTGCCAGCAGCCAAGATCGCGGCTACCTTTATGGCTACACCTTC,TRBJ1-2,.,TRBV3-1/TRBV3-2,.
CASSPTLDRRGGYTF,TGTGCCAGCTCACCGACCCTGGACAGGAGGGGTGGCTACACCTTC,TRBJ1-2,.,TRBV18,TRBD1
CASRIGLSNTGELFF,TGTGCCAGCAGGATCGGGCTATCGAACACCGGGGAGCTGTTTTTT,TRBJ2-2,.,TRBV9,.
CASSTGGKGYTF,TGTGCCAGCAGTACAGGGGGCAAAGGCTACACCTTC,TRBJ1-2,few,TRBV7-9,TRBD1
CASSPTGGGYEQYF,TGTGCCAGCTCACCCACAGGGGGCGGCTACGAGCAGTACTTC,TRBJ2-7,.,TRBV18,TRBD1
CASIAGTQSLNEQFF,TGTGCCAGCATTGCCGGGACACAGAGCCTGAATGAGCAGTTCTTC,TRBJ2-1,.,TRBV2,.
CASSPQGFSYNEQFF,TGTGCCAGCTCTCCACAGGGGTTCTCCTACAATGAGCAGTTCTTC,TRBJ2-1,.,TRBV18,TRBD1
CASSPSFNTEAFF,TGTGCCAGCAGTCCCAGTTTTAACACTGAAGCTTTCTTT,TRBJ1-1,.,TRBV27,.
CASSQVGYGYTF,TGTGCCAGCAGCCAAGTAGGCTATGGCTACACCTTC,TRBJ1-2,.,TRBV3-1/TRBV3-2,.
CASSGMEGSYNEQFF,TGTGCCAGCAGCGGTATGGAGGGATCCTACAATGAGCAGTTCTTC,TRBJ2-1,.,TRBV5-5,.
CASSLQSHYGYTF,TGTGCCAGCAGTTTACAAAGTCACTATGGCTACACCTTC,TRBJ1-2,.,TRBV27,.
CASSQAGAGVTSGANVLTF,TGTGCCAGCAGCCAAGCGGGTGCGGGGGTTACCTCTGGGGCCAACGTCCTGACTTTC,TRBJ2-6,.,TRBV3-1/TRBV3-2,TRBD2
CASSSAGLAGEQFF,TGTGCCAGCAGCTCGGCGGGACTAGCTGGAGAGCAGTTCTTC,TRBJ2-1,.,TRBV3-1/TRBV3-2,TRBD2
CASSFPGSGNTIYF,TGTGCCAGCAGCTTTCCAGGCTCTGGAAACACCATATATTTT,TRBJ1-3,.,TRBV5-4,.
CASSALGMNTEAFF,TGTGCCAGCAGTGCCCTGGGGATGAACACTGAAGCTTTCTTT,TRBJ1-1,once,TRBV2,.
CASSFSGSHPYEQYF,TGTGCCAGCAGTTTTAGCGGGAGCCACCCCTACGAGCAGTACTTC,TRBJ2-7,.,TRBV28,TRBD2
CAISERWVRDLTEQPQHF,TGTGCCATCAGTGAGAGATGGGTCCGGGACTTAACGGAACAGCCCCAGCATTTT,TRBJ1-5,.,TRBV10-3,.
CASGRTGPNEKLFF,TGTGCCAGCGGAAGGACAGGACCTAATGAAAAACTGTTTTTT,TRBJ1-4,.,TRBV28,TRBD1
CASSRMGQGQETQYF,TGTGCCAGCAGCAGAATGGGACAGGGCCAAGAGACCCAGTACTTC,TRBJ2-5,.,TRBV5-4,TRBD1
CASSFRGPLGTNEKLFF,TGTGCCAGCAGTTTCAGGGGGCCCTTGGGGACTAATGAAAAACTGTTTTTT,TRBJ1-4,few,TRBV27,TRBD1
CASSTRTNYNEQFF,TGTGCCAGTAGTACTCGGACAAACTACAATGAGCAGTTCTTC,TRBJ2-1,.,TRBV19,.
CASSLTGNSGEKLFF,TGTGCCAGCAGTTTAACGGGGAACTCGGGCGAAAAACTGTTTTTT,TRBJ1-4,.,TRBV6-5,.
CASSPISGNEKLFF,TGTGCCAGCAGCCCAATCTCGGGTAATGAAAAACTGTTTTTT,TRBJ1-4,.,TRBV11-2,.
CASSSSGNYNEQFF,TGTGCCAGCAGCTCTAGCGGCAATTACAATGAGCAGTTCTTC,TRBJ2-1,.,TRBV5-4,TRBD2
CASSTDTGVGNTIYF,TGTGCCAGCTCAACGGACACAGGGGTTGGAAACACCATATATTTT,TRBJ1-3,.,TRBV18,TRBD1
CASVDTRNTIYF,TGTGCCAGCGTGGACACCCGAAACACCATATATTTT,TRBJ1-3,.,TRBV3-1/TRBV3-2,.
CASSRATSGRETQYF,TGTGCCAGCAGTCGCGCTACTTCGGGGCGAGAGACCCAGTACTTC,TRBJ2-5,.,TRBV11-2,.
CASSVVGGSYNEQFF,TGTGCCAGCAGCGTAGTGGGGGGCTCCTACAATGAGCAGTTCTTC,TRBJ2-1,.,TRBV9,.
CASSEFRMAYEQYF,TGTGCCAGCAGTGAATTCAGGATGGCCTACGAGCAGTACTTC,TRBJ2-7,.,TRBV2,.
CASSSAGLADSTDTQYF,TGTGCCAGCAGCTCTGCCGGACTAGCGGATAGCACAGATACGCAGTATTTT,TRBJ2-3,.,TRBV7-2,TRBD2
CSVDPPPLEQFF,TGCAGCGTTGACCCCCCGCCTTTGGAGCAGTTCTTC,TRBJ2-1,few,TRBV29-1,.
CSVGYRLSGAFF,TGCAGCGTTGGTTACAGGCTATCTGGAGCTTTCTTT,TRBJ1-1,.,TRBV29-1,.
CASISQAAGNQPQHF,TGTGCCAGCATTAGTCAGGCAGCCGGCAATCAGCCCCAGCATTTT,TRBJ1-5,few,TRBV28,.
CATSRDSGNNEQFF,TGTGCCACCAGCAGAGATTCCGGTAACAATGAGCAGTTCTTC,TRBJ2-1,.,TRBV15,.
CATSDLEAGSNQPQHF,TGTGCCACCAGTGATTTGGAGGCAGGGAGCAATCAGCCCCAGCATTTT,TRBJ1-5,.,TRBV24-1,.
CASSAGRRGYTF,TGTGCCAGTAGTGCGGGCCGCCGGGGCTACACCTTC,TRBJ1-2,.,TRBV19,.
CASSKLAFHTDTQYF,TGTGCCAGCAGTAAACTAGCGTTCCACACAGATACGCAGTATTTT,TRBJ2-3,.,TRBV6-5,TRBD2
CASSSKTGEAAEQYF,TGTGCCAGCAGCTCGAAGACAGGGGAGGCTGCCGAGCAGTACTTC,TRBJ2-7,.,TRBV7-6,TRBD1
CASSLSSWGRNGGYTF,TGTGCCAGCAGTTTATCCTCCTGGGGGCGCAATGGTGGCTACACCTTC,TRBJ1-2,.,TRBV27,.
CASSWDRKISGEQFF,TGTGCCAGCAGCTGGGACAGGAAGATATCCGGGGAGCAGTTCTTC,TRBJ2-1,once,TRBV5-6,TRBD1
CASSGREGLFHREQFF,TGTGCCAGTAGTGGACGGGAGGGCCTTTTTCACCGGGAGCAGTTCTTC,TRBJ2-1,.,TRBV19,TRBD2
CASSLVGGTYLQETQYF,TGTGCCAGCAGCTTAGTGGGCGGCACCTACCTCCAAGAGACCCAGTACTTC,TRBJ2-5,.,TRBV7-2,.
CATSRADGNQETQYF,TGTGCCACCAGCAGAGCGGACGGGAATCAAGAGACCCAGTACTTC,TRBJ2-5,.,TRBV15,.
CASSLEALSEQYF,TGCGCCAGCAGCTTGGAGGCGTTGTCGGAGCAGTACTTC,TRBJ2-7,.,TRBV5-1,.
CATSVGPSFTGELFF,TGTGCCACCAGTGTTGGGCCCTCATTCACCGGGGAGCTGTTTTTT,TRBJ2-2,once,TRBV24-1,.